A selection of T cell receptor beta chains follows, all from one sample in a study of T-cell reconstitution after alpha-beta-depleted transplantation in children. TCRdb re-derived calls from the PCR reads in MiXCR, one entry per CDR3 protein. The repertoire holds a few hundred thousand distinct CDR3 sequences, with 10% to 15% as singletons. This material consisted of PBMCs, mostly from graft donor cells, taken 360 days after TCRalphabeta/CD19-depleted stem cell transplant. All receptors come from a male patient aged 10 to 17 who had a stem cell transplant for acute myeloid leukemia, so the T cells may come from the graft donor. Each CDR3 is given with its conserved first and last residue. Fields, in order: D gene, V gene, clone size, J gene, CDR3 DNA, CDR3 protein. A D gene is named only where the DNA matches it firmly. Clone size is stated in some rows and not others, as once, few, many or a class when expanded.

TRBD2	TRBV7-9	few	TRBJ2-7	TGTGCCAGCAGCCGAGGGACTAGCGGGAGGGGTCCGGTGCAGTACTTC	CASSRGTSGRGPVQYF
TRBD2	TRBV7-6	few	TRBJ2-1	TGTGCCAGCAGCTCCGCCGGAGGACTAGCGGGAGGGCCGTACAATGAGCAGTTCTTC	CASSSAGGLAGGPYNEQFF
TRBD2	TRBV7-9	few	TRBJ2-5	TGTGCCAGCAGCTTATTGACTAGCGGAGAGACCCAGTACTTC	CASSLLTSGETQYF
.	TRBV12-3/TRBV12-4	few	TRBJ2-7	TGTGCCAGCAGCACCCCCTGGCGGGAAGGGTCCTACGAGCAGTACTTC	CASSTPWREGSYEQYF
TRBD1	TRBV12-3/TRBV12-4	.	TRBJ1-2	TGTGCCAGCAGCCACCAGACAGGGGGGGACTATGGCTACACCTTC	CASSHQTGGDYGYTF
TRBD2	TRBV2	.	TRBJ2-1	TGTGCCAGCAGTGACGGTCTAGCGGGAGTGTTCAATGAGCAGTTCTTC	CASSDGLAGVFNEQFF
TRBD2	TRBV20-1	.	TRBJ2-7	TGCAGTGCTAGAGGGCTAGCGGGACTCTCCTACGAGCAGTACTTC	CSARGLAGLSYEQYF
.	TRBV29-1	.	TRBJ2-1	TGCAGCGTTTTTGGGGGTTCCTACAATGAGCAGTTCTTC	CSVFGGSYNEQFF
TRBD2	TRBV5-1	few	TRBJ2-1	TGCGCCAGCAGCAGGGGTACTCTGCGGGAGTCCCCCCGTGAGCAGTTCTTC	CASSRGTLRESPREQFF
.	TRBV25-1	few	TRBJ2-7	TGTGCCAGCATCTCGATAGCGTACGAGCAGTACTTC	CASISIAYEQYF
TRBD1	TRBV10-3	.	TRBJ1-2	TGTGCCATCAGTGAGAAGGTGGGACAGGGGTCGAACTATGGCTACACCTTC	CAISEKVGQGSNYGYTF
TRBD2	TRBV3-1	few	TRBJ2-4	TGTGCCAGCAGCCAAGACGCTTCAAGCGGGATTCTAGCCAAAAACATTCAGTACTTC	CASSQDASSGILAKNIQYF
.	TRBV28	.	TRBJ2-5	TGTGCCAGCAGTCCCCGAGAGGTCAAGGTACAAGAGACCCAGTACTTC	CASSPREVKVQETQYF
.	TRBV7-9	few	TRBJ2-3	TGTGCCAGCAGTTCCAGGATGTTGGATACGCAGTATTTT	CASSSRMLDTQYF
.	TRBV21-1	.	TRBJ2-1	TGTGCCAGCATCAATCGGGGTGTGAGCAGGGGGCCATACAATGAGCAGTTCTTC	CASINRGVSRGPYNEQFF
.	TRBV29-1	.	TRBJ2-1	TGCAGCGTTGATCGAGGTGAGGGATACAATGAGCAGTTCTTC	CSVDRGEGYNEQFF
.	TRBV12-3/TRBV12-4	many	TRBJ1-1	TGTGCCAGCAGTTTCGTCACTGAAGCTTTCTTT	CASSFVTEAFF
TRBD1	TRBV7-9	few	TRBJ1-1	TGTGCCAGCAGCTTGGGGGTCGGGACAGGGGACACTGAAGCTTTATTT	CASSLGVGTGDTEALF
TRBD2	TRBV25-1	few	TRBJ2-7	TGTGCCAGCATTAGGACTAGCGGGACTAGCTCCTACGAGCAGTACTTC	CASIRTSGTSSYEQYF
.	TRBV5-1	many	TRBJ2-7	TGTGCCAGCAGTTTGGGGACTTTCTACGAGCAGTACTTC	CASSLGTFYEQYF
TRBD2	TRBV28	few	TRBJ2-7	TGTGCCAGCAGTCCCCGCGGCCTGGGAGGGTACGAGCAGTACTTC	CASSPRGLGGYEQYF
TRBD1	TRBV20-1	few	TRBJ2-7	TGCAGTGCTGACGACCGGGACAGGGTGGGGGAGCAGTACTTC	CSADDRDRVGEQYF
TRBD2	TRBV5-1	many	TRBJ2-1	TGCGCCAGCAGCTTAAGTCGGGGACTAGCGGGACGCAATGAGCAGTTCTTC	CASSLSRGLAGRNEQFF
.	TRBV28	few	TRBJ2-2	TGTGCCAGCACCAGTAGCACCGGGGAGCTGTTTTTT	CASTSSTGELFF
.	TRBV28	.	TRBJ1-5	TGTGCCAGCGGGTCGAGGAGTCGGAGCAATCAGCCCCAGCATTTT	CASGSRSRSNQPQHF
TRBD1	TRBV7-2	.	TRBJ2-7	TGTGCCAGCAGCTTAGCACAGGGGGGTGAGCAGTACTTC	CASSLAQGGEQYF
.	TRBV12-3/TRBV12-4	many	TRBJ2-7	TGTGCCAGCAGTTCGTACTACGAGCAGTACTTC	CASSSYYEQYF
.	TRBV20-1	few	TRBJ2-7	TGCAGTGCAGACGCCACAAGGACCTACGAGCAGTACTTC	CSADATRTYEQYF
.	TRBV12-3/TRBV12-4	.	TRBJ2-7	TGTGCCAGCAATCTACAGGGTAACGAGCAGTACTTC	CASNLQGNEQYF
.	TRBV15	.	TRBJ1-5	TGTGCCACCAGCGGCCGGGTAATCAATCAGCCCCAGCATTTT	CATSGRVINQPQHF
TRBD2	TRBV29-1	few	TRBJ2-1	TGCAGCGTTGATACAGGACTAGCAGTCTACAATGAGCAGTTCTTC	CSVDTGLAVYNEQFF
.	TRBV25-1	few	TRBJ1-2	TGTGCCAGCAGTGGAGGGGCTTCGGGGTCCTTCTTC	CASSGGASGSFF
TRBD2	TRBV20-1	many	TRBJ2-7	TGCAGTGCTAGAGAGGGACTAGCATATACCTACGAGCAGTACTTC	CSAREGLAYTYEQYF
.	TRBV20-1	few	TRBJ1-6	TGCAGTGCTAGAGATCCGTGGAACTCACCCCTCCACTTT	CSARDPWNSPLHF
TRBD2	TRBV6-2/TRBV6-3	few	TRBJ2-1	TGTGCCAGCAGTTATCTCCTAGCGGGTTCCCAAAGCTCCTACAATGAGCAGTTCTTC	CASSYLLAGSQSSYNEQFF
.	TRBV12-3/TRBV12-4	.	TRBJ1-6	TGTGCCAGCAGACTTTGGAGGGGGGGTAATGGTAATTCACCCCTCCACTTT	CASRLWRGGNGNSPLHF
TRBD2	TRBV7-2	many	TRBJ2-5	TGTGCCAGTAGACTAGCGGGGCAAGAGACCCAGTACTTC	CASRLAGQETQYF
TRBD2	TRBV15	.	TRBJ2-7	TGTGCCACCAGCGGCGGGACTAGCGGGAGTCTACACGAGCAGTACTTC	CATSGGTSGSLHEQYF
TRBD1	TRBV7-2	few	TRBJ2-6	TGTGCCAGCAGCCGATTACGTACAGGGGTCGGGGCCAACGTCCTGACTTTC	CASSRLRTGVGANVLTF
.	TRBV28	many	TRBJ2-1	TGTGCCAGCACAGGGGACATAAACCTCAATGAGCAGTTCTTC	CASTGDINLNEQFF
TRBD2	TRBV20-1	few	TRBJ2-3	TGCAGTGGGAGTCTAGCGGGAGTCACAGATACGCAGTATTTT	CSGSLAGVTDTQYF
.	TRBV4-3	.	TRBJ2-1	TGCGCCAGCAGCCGCGACCCCCCAGCGAATGGAGGCAATGAGCAGTTCTTC	CASSRDPPANGGNEQFF
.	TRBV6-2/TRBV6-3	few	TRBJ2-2	TGTGCCAGCAGTTACGGGCATCTGACGAACACCGGGGAGCTGTTTTTT	CASSYGHLTNTGELFF
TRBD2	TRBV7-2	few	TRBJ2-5	TGTGCCAGCAGCTTATCGGGACGACTTATCACTAGCGGGGGCGCAGGCCAGACCCAGTACTTC	CASSLSGRLITSGGAGQTQYF
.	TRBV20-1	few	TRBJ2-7	TGCAGTGCTCCTAACAGCGGGCTCGTCTTAGAGCAGTACTTC	CSAPNSGLVLEQYF
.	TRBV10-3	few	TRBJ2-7	TGTGCCATCACCCCGGACGGTTACGAGCAGTACTTC	CAITPDGYEQYF
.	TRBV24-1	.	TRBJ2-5	TGTGCCACCAGTGATCCCCAAGGTATCGGTAAAGAGACCCAGTACTTC	CATSDPQGIGKETQYF
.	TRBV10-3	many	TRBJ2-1	TGTGCCATCAGTGCCCTGAGAGATGAGCAGTTCTTC	CAISALRDEQFF
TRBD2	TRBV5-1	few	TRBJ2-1	TGCGCCAGCAGCAAACTAGCGGGAGGCCGGAATGAGCAGTTCTTC	CASSKLAGGRNEQFF
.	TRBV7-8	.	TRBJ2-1	TGTGCCAGCAGCTTCGGGGGGCGGGGTAGCGAGGAGGACTACAATGAGCAGTTCTTC	CASSFGGRGSEEDYNEQFF
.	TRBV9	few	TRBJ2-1	TGTGCCAGCAGCGTAGCTCTACCCACCAATGAGCAGTTCTTC	CASSVALPTNEQFF
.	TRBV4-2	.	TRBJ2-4	TGTGCCAGCAGCCCGGGTTCGGGGCGAGCCAAAAACATTCAGTACTTC	CASSPGSGRAKNIQYF
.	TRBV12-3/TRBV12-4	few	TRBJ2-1	TGTGCCAGCACCGGCGGGGCGACCTCCTACAATGAGCAGTTCTTC	CASTGGATSYNEQFF
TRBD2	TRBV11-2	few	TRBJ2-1	TGTGCCAGCAGCTTAGGGGCTAGCGGGAGAAACGAGCAGTTCTTC	CASSLGASGRNEQFF